Detailed here is one T cell receptor (beta chain). This clone has just one count. It lacks a known antigen. Base qualities are not recorded, but no much larger clone differs from it by a single base. The record originates from a study of cytomegalovirus exposure and HLA in healthy donors (TCRdb year 2017). About the study as a whole: An earlier analysis of 587 of the donors reported 250 to 300 Gb of sequence data and approximately 110 million unique TCR beta sequences from 150 million to 200 million T cells. Genome-wide SNP genotypes for about 55% of the roughly 670 donors were used in a later genetic analysis, which treated that subset as a discovery cohort. In the later analysis, no new phenotypic data were used to find candidate immune exposures; instead, reliance was placed on TCR beta sequences and their occurrence across donors. Every discovery cohort repertoire had been produced on one sequencing platform. Among 398 genotyped donors of the cohort, an average of roughly 230,000 unique TCR beta nucleotide sequences was sequenced per donor, of which 15% to 20% were non-productive. Donor age, sex, ethnicity and CMV serostatus were collected together with the repertoire data. The number of typed donors differed by locus: 629-630 for A, B, C, DRB1 and DQB1; 500 to 550 for DQA1; 606 for DPA1; and roughly 490 for DPB1. Along with the roughly 710-subject first cohort, a separate validation cohort of over a hundred different subjects was used. About five DR-DQ haplotypes were treated as single units for association and clustering because of strong linkage in the cohort. In an earlier analysis of 587 of the donors, high-throughput TCR beta sequencing was used to judge whether each TCR beta V gene segment behaved as functional or pseudogenic. The study was designed to test whether signatures of past pathogen exposure could be identified by cataloging public T cell receptors. The study combined high-throughput TCR immunosequencing, statistical association of individual TCRs with disease status, and machine learning to predict cytomegalovirus infection status. To study patterns of TCR occurrence, a later analysis re-analyzed previously published TCR beta repertoires from 500 to 850 donors and added high-resolution HLA genotyping. HLA typing included class I and class II loci at four-digit resolution. An early release that covered 640 HLA-typed donors contained 300 to 350 gigabases of sequencing data and roughly 84 million unique TCR sequences. Of the 300 to 450 genotyped donors, 65% to 90% fell in the genetic ancestry cluster associated with self-reported Caucasian donors. The T cell repertoires of 666 subjects were profiled by immunosequencing and related to cytomegalovirus serostatus.

The full study reports these points: According to the authors, the approach could potentially be generalized to other disease states and immunological phenotypes. In a later analysis, the rate of TCR association differed among HLA loci, with DRB1 alleles having the most associated TCRs and HLA-C alleles having the fewest. A cluster of highly shared sequence variants was judged likely to represent a technical artifact of the sequencing pipeline. Most TCR sequences were seen in very few donors, while some public TCRs were found in many individuals. The study gave a list of under 200 TCR beta chains associated with cytomegalovirus. Cytomegalovirus status was reported to be diagnosed by the classifier with high specificity and sensitivity in both the original and validation cohorts. A later analysis found that most CMV-associated TCR beta chains appeared HLA-restricted, with HLA associations seemingly driven largely by CMV exposure. The presence/absence analyses assumed that sequencing depth was roughly uniform across donors, and that assumption may not be true. Linkage disequilibrium might explain the correlated functional status among segregating V segments, but an unknown experimental factor could not be excluded. Because HLA typing was missing for some donors at each locus, association tests included only the typed subset. According to a later analysis, parvovirus B19, influenza, CMV and Epstein-Barr virus appeared linked to several top co-occurrence clusters. An association between a missense DCLRE1C variant and V-gene and J-gene trimming of TCR beta chains was found in a later genetic analysis and replicated in an independent cohort. A further reported finding was that TCR beta sequences accurately predicted the HLA-A and HLA-B alleles for most subjects in the first cohort. Because counts were too low, roughly 18 rarely observed V segments, including chromosome 9 orphons, were left out of the earlier analysis of 587 of the donors. Strong co-occurrence of HLA alleles, especially DR and DQ, made assigning TCR associations to individual alleles difficult. Some IMGT-functional V segments, including TRBV6-2 and TRBV6-3, could not be distinguished by the 87-base-pair reads and were therefore excluded. A later genetic analysis reported fewer N-insertions in productive TCRs among donors in an Asian-associated ancestry cluster than the roughly 700-donor mean. Only TCR beta chains were sequenced in this cohort, and the absence of alpha or paired-chain data limited detectable features. In an earlier analysis of around 600 of the donors, most TCR beta V segments were observed in productive rearrangements about 90% or about 30% of the time, broadly matching IMGT annotations. The only immune exposure information available for the cohort was CMV serostatus. A later analysis found that HLA-associated TCR beta chains were more clonally expanded and had lower generation probabilities than equally common non-associated chains. In vitro tests confirmed that a few of the cytomegalovirus-associated TCR beta chains recognize cytomegalovirus antigens. Specific HLA alleles were associated with about 17,000 TCR beta sequences at a false discovery rate of 0.05 in a later analysis.

The germline V gene encodes CDR1 SGHRS and CDR2 YFSETQ. Its CDR3 holds 14 amino acids, cysteine through phenylalanine. The only DNA kept is the CDR3, 42 bases in frame from the first base. Trimming removed 2 bases from V and 0 bases from J, leaving 8 bases between the germline ends. The cohort consisted of approximately 670 healthy bone marrow donors. All cohort members were sampled while nominally healthy, although unrecorded immune exposures were likely present. The donor tested CMV seropositive, placing the donor among the 250 to 350 seropositive members of the cohort. A peripheral blood sample was collected from each donor, and TCR beta sequencing was performed on peripheral blood mononuclear cells. Genomic DNA extraction from the blood cell samples was performed with the Qiagen DNeasy Blood Extraction Kit. Receptor amplification or capture employed the immunoSEQ multiplex PCR assay. For the multiplex PCR, a mixture combining 60 forward primers for TCR Vbeta segments and 13 reverse primers for TCR Jbeta segments was used. A multiplex PCR assay on genomic DNA amplified the CDR3 region of rearranged TCR beta genes. On the Illumina HiSeq System, the amplified TCR beta libraries were sequenced as 87-base-pair reads. Under the source paper's analysis protocol: Across the roughly 600 repertoires, a later analysis counted 80 million or so unique TCR beta chains, roughly 11 million of which were shared by at least two donors. A nearest-neighbor algorithm error-corrected the raw reads and collapsed the reads into unique sequences, merging closely related sequences to remove PCR and sequencing errors. To assign V, D and J gene segments, CDR3 sequences were aligned to IMGT reference sequences. For a sequence to be retained, a match of at least six nucleotides to both a V gene segment and a J gene segment was required. A rearrangement counted as productive if the CDR3 had no stop codons and remained in frame with V and J, and every other rearrangement counted as non-productive. CDR3 was defined according to IMGT convention as the region running from the second conserved V-encoded cysteine to the conserved J-encoded phenylalanine. In an earlier analysis of 587 of the donors, sequences lacking an unambiguous match to a single V gene segment were excluded. In an earlier analysis of more than 500 of the donors, a V segment was called functional when productive rearrangements were above 56.7%, and segregating when the standard deviation between donors exceeded 5%. A statistical classification framework was built for diagnosing cytomegalovirus status from the catalog of TCR beta chain sequences. In a later analysis, V and J genes were assigned by comparing TCR nucleotide sequences against IMGT/GENE-DB human TR gene sequences. In a later analysis, CDR3 sequences and most-parsimonious VDJ recombination scenarios were assigned using the TCRdist pipeline. A later analysis defined each TCR beta chain by its CDR3 amino acid sequence plus V-gene family, and excluded reads lacking a unique V-gene family. To address suspected cross-contamination and a sequencing artifact, a later analysis removed roughly 580 highly shared, low-generation-probability nucleotide sequences. In a later analysis, a clonal expansion index for each public chain was calculated from normalized within-repertoire ranks of inferred template counts. Generation probabilities in a later analysis came from a VDJ recombination model fitted to out-of-frame rearrangements, and those results were checked against IGoR. In a later analysis, TCR-TCR, TCR-HLA and TCR-CMV co-occurrence was scored with hypergeometric tests, and a repertoire-size bias correction was applied to TCR pairs. To estimate false discovery rates, a later analysis permuted the HLA or CMV assignments 20 times. In a later analysis, co-occurring TCRs were grouped with DBSCAN, and TCRdist sequence similarity was added when clustering was performed within HLA-allele-positive subsets. Repertoires with fewer than 30,000 or more than 120,000 public chains, plus five repertoires with anomalous nucleotide sharing, were excluded from co-occurrence clustering. In its TCRdb copy, this immuneACCESS table keeps in-frame sequences only and misses some clones. Where compared with another copy, unresolved V genes explain less than half of these, and the others have no known cause. V and J calls and clone size come straight from that table; D and trimming were deduced from the DNA. The sample records about 240,000 clones, about 86% of which are singletons. About 8% of the sample is held by the ten biggest clonotypes.

Rearrangement joined TRBV5-1 to TRBJ1-1, with the D gene too uncertain to name. This sequence originates from a woman aged 60 to 75 in good health and CMV-seropositive. Sequencing was done on a sample of PBMCs. The CDR3 region has the sequence CASSLEGMNTEAFF. The bases are TGCGCCAGCAGCTTAGAGGGAATGAACACTGAAGCTTTCTTT.